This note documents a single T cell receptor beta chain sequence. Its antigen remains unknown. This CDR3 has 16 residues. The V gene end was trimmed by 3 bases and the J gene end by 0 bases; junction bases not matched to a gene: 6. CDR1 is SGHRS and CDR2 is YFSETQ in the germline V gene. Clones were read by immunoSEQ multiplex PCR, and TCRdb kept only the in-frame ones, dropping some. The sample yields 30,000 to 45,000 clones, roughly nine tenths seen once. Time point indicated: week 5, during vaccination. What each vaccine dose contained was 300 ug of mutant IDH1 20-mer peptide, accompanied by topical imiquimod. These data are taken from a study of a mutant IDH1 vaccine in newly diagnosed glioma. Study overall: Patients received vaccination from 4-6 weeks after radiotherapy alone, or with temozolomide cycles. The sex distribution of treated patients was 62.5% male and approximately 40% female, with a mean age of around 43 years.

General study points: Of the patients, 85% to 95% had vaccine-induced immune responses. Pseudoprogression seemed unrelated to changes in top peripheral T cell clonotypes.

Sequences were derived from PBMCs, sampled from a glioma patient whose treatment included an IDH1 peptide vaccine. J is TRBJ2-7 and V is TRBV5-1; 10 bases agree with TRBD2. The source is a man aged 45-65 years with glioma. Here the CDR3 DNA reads TGCGCCAGCAGCTACAACCCTAGCGGGAGCTCCTACGAGCAGTACTTC. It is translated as CASSYNPSGSSYEQYF.